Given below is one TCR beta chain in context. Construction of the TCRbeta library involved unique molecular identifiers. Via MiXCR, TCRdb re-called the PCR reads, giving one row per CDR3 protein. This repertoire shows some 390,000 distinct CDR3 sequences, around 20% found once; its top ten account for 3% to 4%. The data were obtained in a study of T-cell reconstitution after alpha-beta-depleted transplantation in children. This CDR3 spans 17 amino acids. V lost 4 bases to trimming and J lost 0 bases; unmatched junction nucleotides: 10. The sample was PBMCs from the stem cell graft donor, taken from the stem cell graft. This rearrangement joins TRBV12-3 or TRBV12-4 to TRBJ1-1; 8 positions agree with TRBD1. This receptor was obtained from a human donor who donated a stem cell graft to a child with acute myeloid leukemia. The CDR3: CASSSRDRSPLNTEAFF. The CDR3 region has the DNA TGTGCCAGCAGTTCTCGGGACAGGTCGCCACTGAACACTGAAGCTTTCTTT.